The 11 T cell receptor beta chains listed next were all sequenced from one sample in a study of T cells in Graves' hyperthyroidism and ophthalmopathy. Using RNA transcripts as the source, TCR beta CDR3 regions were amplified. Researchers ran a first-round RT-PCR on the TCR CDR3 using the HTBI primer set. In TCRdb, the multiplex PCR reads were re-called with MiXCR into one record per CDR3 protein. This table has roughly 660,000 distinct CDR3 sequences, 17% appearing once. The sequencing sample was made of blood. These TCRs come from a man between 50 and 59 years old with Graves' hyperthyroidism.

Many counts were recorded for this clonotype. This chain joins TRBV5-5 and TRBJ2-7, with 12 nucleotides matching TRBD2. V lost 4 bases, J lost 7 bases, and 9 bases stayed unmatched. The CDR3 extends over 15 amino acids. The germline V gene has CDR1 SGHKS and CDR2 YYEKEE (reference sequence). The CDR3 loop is CASSARTSGEGEQYF. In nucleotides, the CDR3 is TGTGCCAGCAGCGCACGGACTAGCGGGGAGGGGGAGCAGTACTTC.

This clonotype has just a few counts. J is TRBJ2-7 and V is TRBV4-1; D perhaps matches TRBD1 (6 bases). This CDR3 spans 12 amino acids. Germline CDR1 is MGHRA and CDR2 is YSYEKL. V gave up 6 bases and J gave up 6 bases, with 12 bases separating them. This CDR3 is CASRQGLGEQYF. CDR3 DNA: TGCGCCAGCAGACAGGGTTTGGGCGAGCAGTACTTC.

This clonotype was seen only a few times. As DNA, the CDR3 is TGTGCCAGTAGTCGGACTAGCGGGATCGGGCTTGATGAGCAGTTCTTC. It translates to CASSRTSGIGLDEQFF. The chain joins TRBV19 to TRBJ2-1; 12 bases agree with TRBD2. With V trimmed by 5 bases and J by 8 bases, 10 bases remained unmatched. Germline CDR1 is LNHDA and CDR2 is SQIVND (reference sequence). The CDR3 sequence is 16 residues long.

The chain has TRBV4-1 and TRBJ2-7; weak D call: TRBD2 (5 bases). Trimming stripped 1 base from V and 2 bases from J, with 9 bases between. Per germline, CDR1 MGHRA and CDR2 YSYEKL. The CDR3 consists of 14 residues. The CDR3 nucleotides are TGCGCCAGCAGCCAAGTGGGAGTCCCCTACGAGCAGTACTTC. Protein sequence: CASSQVGVPYEQYF.

The CDR3, as DNA: TGTGCCAGCAGTTTCACGGCCCTTCCGGGGGCGAACACCGGGGAGCTGTTTTTT. It specifies CASSFTALPGANTGELFF. The chain employs TRBV27 and TRBJ2-2; D possibly corresponds to TRBD2 (6 bases). With 3 bases removed from V and 0 bases from J, the gap between germline ends came to 17 bases. The germline CDR1 and CDR2 sequences are MNHEY and SMNVEV (reference sequence). The CDR3 runs 18 residues.

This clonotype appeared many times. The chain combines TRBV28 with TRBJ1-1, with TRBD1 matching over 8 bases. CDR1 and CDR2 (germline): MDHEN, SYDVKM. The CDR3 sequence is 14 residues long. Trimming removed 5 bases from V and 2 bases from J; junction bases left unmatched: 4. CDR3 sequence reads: CASSHQGANTEAFF. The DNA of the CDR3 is TGTGCCAGCAGTCACCAGGGGGCCAACACTGAAGCTTTCTTT.

DNA for the CDR3: TGTGCCAGCACCTCAACGGGTACAGCGGGAGTTAGGGATGAGCAGTTCTTC. Its translation is CASTSTGTAGVRDEQFF. The chain carries TRBV6-1 and TRBJ2-1, with 8 positions matching TRBD2. CDR3 length: 17 residues. The J segment lost 8 bases and the V segment lost 7 bases, leaving 19 bases of the junction unmatched. The germline V gene has CDR1 MNHNS and CDR2 SASEGT.

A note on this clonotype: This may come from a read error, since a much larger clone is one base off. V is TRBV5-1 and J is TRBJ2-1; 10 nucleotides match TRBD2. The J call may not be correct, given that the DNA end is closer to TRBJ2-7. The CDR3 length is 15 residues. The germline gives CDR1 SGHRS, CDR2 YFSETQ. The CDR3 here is CASIPIAGGYNEQYF. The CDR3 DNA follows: TGCGCCAGCATCCCGATAGCGGGAGGTTACAATGAGCAGTACTTC.

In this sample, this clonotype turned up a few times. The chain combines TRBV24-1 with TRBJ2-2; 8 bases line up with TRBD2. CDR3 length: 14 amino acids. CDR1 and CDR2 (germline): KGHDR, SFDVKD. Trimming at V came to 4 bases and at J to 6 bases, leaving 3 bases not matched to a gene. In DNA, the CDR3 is TGTGCCACCAGTGAGCGGGGGGTATCCGGGGAGCTGTTTTTT. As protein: CATSERGVSGELFF.

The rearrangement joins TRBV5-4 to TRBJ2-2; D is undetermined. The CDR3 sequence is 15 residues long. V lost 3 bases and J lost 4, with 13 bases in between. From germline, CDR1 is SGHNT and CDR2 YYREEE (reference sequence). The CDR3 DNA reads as TGTGCCAGCAGCTCCCAAAAAGGAAGCACCGGGGAGCTGTTTTTT. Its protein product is CASSSQKGSTGELFF.

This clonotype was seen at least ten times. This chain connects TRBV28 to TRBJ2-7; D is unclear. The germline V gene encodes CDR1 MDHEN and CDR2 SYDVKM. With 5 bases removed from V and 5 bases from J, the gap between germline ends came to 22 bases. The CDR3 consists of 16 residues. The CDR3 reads CASSLGSRLRVHEQYF. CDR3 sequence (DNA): TGTGCCAGCAGTCTCGGGTCTCGCCTCCGGGTCCACGAGCAGTACTTC.